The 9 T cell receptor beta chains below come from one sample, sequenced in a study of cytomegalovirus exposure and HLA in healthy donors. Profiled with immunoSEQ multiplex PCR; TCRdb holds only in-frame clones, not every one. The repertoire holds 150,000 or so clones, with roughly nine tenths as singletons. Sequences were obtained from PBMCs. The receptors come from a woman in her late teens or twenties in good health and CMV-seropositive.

The CDR3 region has the DNA TGTGCCTGGAGTGGTGCCTCCCGACTAGCGGGAGTGAATGAGCAGTTCTTC. Translating gives CAWSGASRLAGVNEQFF. V usage is TRBV30 and J usage is TRBJ2-1; 12 nucleotides match TRBD2. Looked up from germline, CDR1 is GTSNPN and CDR2 is SVGIG (reference sequence). The CDR3 runs to 17 residues. V shed 1 base and J 7 bases; nucleotides not matched to a gene: 11.

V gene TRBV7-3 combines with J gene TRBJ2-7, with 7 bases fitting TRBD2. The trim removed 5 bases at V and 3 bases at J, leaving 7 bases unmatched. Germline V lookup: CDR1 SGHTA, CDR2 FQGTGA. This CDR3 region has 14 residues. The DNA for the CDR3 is TGTGCCAGCAGCCCCGGGGTAGCGGGCTACGAGCAGTACTTC. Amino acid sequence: CASSPGVAGYEQYF.

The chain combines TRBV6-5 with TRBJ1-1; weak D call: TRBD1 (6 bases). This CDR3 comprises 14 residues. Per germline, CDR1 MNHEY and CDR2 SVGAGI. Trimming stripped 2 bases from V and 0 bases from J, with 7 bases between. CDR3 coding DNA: TGTGCCAGCAGTTACAACAGGGTGAACACTGAAGCTTTCTTT. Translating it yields CASSYNRVNTEAFF.

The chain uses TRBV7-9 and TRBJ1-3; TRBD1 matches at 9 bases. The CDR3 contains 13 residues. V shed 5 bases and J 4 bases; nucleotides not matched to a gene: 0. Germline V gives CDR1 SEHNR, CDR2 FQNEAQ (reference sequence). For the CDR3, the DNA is TGTGCCAGCAGCGGACAGGGGGGAAACACCATATATTTT. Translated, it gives CASSGQGGNTIYF.

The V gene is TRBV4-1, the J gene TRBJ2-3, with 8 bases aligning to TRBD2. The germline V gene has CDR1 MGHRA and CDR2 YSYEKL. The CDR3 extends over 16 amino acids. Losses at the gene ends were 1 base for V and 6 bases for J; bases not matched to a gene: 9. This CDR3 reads CASSQGVGAGEDTQYF. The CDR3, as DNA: TGCGCCAGCAGCCAAGGAGTAGGAGCGGGAGAGGATACGCAGTATTTT.

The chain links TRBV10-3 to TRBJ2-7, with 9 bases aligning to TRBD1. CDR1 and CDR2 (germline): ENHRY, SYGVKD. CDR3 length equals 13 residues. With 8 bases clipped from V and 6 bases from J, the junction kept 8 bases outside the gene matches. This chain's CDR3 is CAIGGDRDGEQYF. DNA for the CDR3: TGTGCCATCGGGGGGGACAGGGATGGCGAGCAGTACTTC.

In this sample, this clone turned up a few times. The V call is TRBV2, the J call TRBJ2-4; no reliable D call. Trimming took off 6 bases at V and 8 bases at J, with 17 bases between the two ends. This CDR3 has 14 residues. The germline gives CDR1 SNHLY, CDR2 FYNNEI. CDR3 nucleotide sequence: TGTGCCAGCAGGGCAGGTCCCCAGGTACACATTCAGTACTTC. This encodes CASRAGPQVHIQYF.

In DNA, the CDR3 is TGTGCCAGCAGGACGGGAGGGGTGTCCTACGAGCAGTACTTC. It encodes CASRTGGVSYEQYF. The V and J genes are TRBV28 and TRBJ2-7, with TRBD2 identical over 8 bases. V was clipped by 6 bases and J by 1 base; unmatched bases: 5. In germline, CDR1 is MDHEN, CDR2 SYDVKM. CDR3 size: 14 residues.

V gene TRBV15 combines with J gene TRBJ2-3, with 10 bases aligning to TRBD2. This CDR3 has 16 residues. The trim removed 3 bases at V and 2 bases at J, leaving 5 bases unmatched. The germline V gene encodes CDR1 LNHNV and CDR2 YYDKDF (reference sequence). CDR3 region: CATSSLAGDLTDTQYF. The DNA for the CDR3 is TGTGCCACCAGCAGTCTAGCGGGAGACCTCACAGATACGCAGTATTTT.